These T cell receptor beta chains were read from a single sample in a study of shared clonotypes between healthy human individuals. Assay used: immunoSEQ multiplex PCR; TCRdb lists only in-frame clones, some missing. Of under 850,000 clones in the sample, approximately 92% were seen once. What was sequenced was naive CD8+ T cells sorted from blood. All receptors come from a man aged 30 to 39 in good health. Each CDR3 is given with its conserved first and last residue. The order of the fields is J gene, V gene, clone size, D gene, CDR3 DNA, CDR3 protein. The D gene is left open where the match is weak. Clone size appears in some rows only: once, few, many, or a class for an expanded clone.

J gene: TRBJ2-1; V gene: TRBV29-1; clone size: -; D gene: TRBD2; CDR3 DNA: TGCAGCGTTGAAGATCCCATTACTAGCGGGTACAATGAGCAGTTCTTC; CDR3 protein: CSVEDPITSGYNEQFF
J gene: TRBJ2-7; V gene: TRBV5-4; clone size: -; D gene: -; CDR3 DNA: TGTGCCAGCAGCTGGGGTCAGGGGAACTACGAGCAGTACTTC; CDR3 protein: CASSWGQGNYEQYF
J gene: TRBJ2-7; V gene: TRBV11-2; clone size: -; D gene: TRBD2; CDR3 DNA: TGTGCCAGCAGCTTAGAGGGACTAGCGGAATGGGGTTACGAGCAGTACTTC; CDR3 protein: CASSLEGLAEWGYEQYF
J gene: TRBJ1-1; V gene: TRBV7-8; clone size: -; D gene: -; CDR3 DNA: TGTGCCAGCAGCTTAGTTCCGGGGGCGCGGACTGAAGCTTTCTTT; CDR3 protein: CASSLVPGARTEAFF
J gene: TRBJ2-2; V gene: TRBV19; clone size: -; D gene: TRBD2; CDR3 DNA: TGTGCCAGTATATTAGCGGGACCGGTCGGGGAGCTGTTTTTT; CDR3 protein: CASILAGPVGELFF
J gene: TRBJ2-3; V gene: TRBV7-2; clone size: -; D gene: -; CDR3 DNA: TGTGCCAGCAGCCACCCCCCCAGAGATACGCAGTATTTT; CDR3 protein: CASSHPPRDTQYF
J gene: TRBJ2-2; V gene: TRBV27; clone size: -; D gene: -; CDR3 DNA: TGTGCCAGCAGTTTCCCGGGATTCGGGGAGCTGTTTTTT; CDR3 protein: CASSFPGFGELFF
J gene: TRBJ2-2; V gene: TRBV2; clone size: -; D gene: -; CDR3 DNA: TGTGCCAGCATTTCAGGGTCCAACACCGGGGAGCTGTTTTTT; CDR3 protein: CASISGSNTGELFF
J gene: TRBJ2-1; V gene: TRBV14; clone size: -; D gene: -; CDR3 DNA: TGTGCCAGCAACCTCCAAGGCAGAAACAATGAGCAGTTCTTC; CDR3 protein: CASNLQGRNNEQFF
J gene: TRBJ2-7; V gene: TRBV5-4; clone size: -; D gene: -; CDR3 DNA: TGTGCCAGCAGCTTGCCTCCTAGGAGCGAAGCAAGATACGAGCAGTACTTC; CDR3 protein: CASSLPPRSEARYEQYF
J gene: TRBJ2-3; V gene: TRBV9; clone size: -; D gene: -; CDR3 DNA: TGTGCCAGCAGCCCAGACTTAGCGGAACGCACAGATACGCAGTATTTT; CDR3 protein: CASSPDLAERTDTQYF
J gene: TRBJ1-1; V gene: TRBV2; clone size: once; D gene: -; CDR3 DNA: TGTGCCAGCCCGGAGGGCTTGGGCACTGAAGCTTTCTTT; CDR3 protein: CASPEGLGTEAFF
J gene: TRBJ1-1; V gene: TRBV9; clone size: -; D gene: TRBD1; CDR3 DNA: TGTGCCAGCAGCCCTTCAGGGGGACTAAACACTGAAGCTTTCTTT; CDR3 protein: CASSPSGGLNTEAFF
J gene: TRBJ2-3; V gene: TRBV7-2; clone size: once; D gene: TRBD2; CDR3 DNA: TGTGCCAGCAGTCGTGGACTAGCGGACACAGATACGCAGTATTTT; CDR3 protein: CASSRGLADTDTQYF
J gene: TRBJ2-5; V gene: TRBV29-1; clone size: -; D gene: -; CDR3 DNA: TGCAGCCCTACCTTGGGAGAGACCCAGTACTTC; CDR3 protein: CSPTLGETQYF
J gene: TRBJ1-5; V gene: TRBV28; clone size: -; D gene: -; CDR3 DNA: TGTGCCAGCAGAAGACAGGACAATCAGCCCCAGCATTTT; CDR3 protein: CASRRQDNQPQHF
J gene: TRBJ2-7; V gene: TRBV28; clone size: -; D gene: -; CDR3 DNA: TGTGCCAGCAGTTTACTGGATACCCTCTACGAGCAGTACTTC; CDR3 protein: CASSLLDTLYEQYF
J gene: TRBJ1-1; V gene: TRBV19; clone size: -; D gene: -; CDR3 DNA: TGTGCCAGTAGTATTGTGACCCTTGGACCATTTGAAGCTTTCTTT; CDR3 protein: CASSIVTLGPFEAFF
J gene: TRBJ1-5; V gene: TRBV9; clone size: -; D gene: -; CDR3 DNA: TGTGCCAGCAGCTTTGACGGGGGAAGCAATCAGCCCCAGCATTTT; CDR3 protein: CASSFDGGSNQPQHF
J gene: TRBJ2-1; V gene: TRBV7-9; clone size: -; D gene: TRBD2; CDR3 DNA: TGTGCCAGCAGCCTAACTAGCGACTCCTACAATGAGCAGTTCTTC; CDR3 protein: CASSLTSDSYNEQFF
J gene: TRBJ2-3; V gene: TRBV7-6; clone size: -; D gene: -; CDR3 DNA: TGTGCCAGCAGCTTAGATGAGGACGGAGTTACAGATACGCAGTATTTT; CDR3 protein: CASSLDEDGVTDTQYF
J gene: TRBJ1-1; V gene: TRBV13; clone size: -; D gene: -; CDR3 DNA: TGTGCCAGCAGCTTAGCCCCAGAGGGGATGGGCGGCACTGAAGCTTTCTTT; CDR3 protein: CASSLAPEGMGGTEAFF
J gene: TRBJ2-2; V gene: TRBV29-1; clone size: -; D gene: -; CDR3 DNA: TGCAGCGTTGTTACCGGACGAGACACCGGGGAGCTGTTTTTT; CDR3 protein: CSVVTGRDTGELFF
J gene: TRBJ2-2; V gene: TRBV4-1; clone size: -; D gene: -; CDR3 DNA: TGCGCCAGCAGCCTCAGGTCGAACACCGGGGAGCTGTTTTTT; CDR3 protein: CASSLRSNTGELFF
J gene: TRBJ2-1; V gene: TRBV5-1; clone size: -; D gene: -; CDR3 DNA: TGCGCCAGCAGCTTTTATTACGAGCAGTTCTTC; CDR3 protein: CASSFYYEQFF